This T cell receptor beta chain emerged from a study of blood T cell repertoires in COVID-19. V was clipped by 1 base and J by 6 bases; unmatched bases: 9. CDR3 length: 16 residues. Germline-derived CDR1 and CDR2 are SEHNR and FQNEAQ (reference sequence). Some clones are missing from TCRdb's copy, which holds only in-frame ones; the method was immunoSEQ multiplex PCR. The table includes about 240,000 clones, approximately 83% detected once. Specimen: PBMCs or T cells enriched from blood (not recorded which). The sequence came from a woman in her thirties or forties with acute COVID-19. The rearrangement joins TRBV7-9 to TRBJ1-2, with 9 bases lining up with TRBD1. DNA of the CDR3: TGTGCCAGCAGCTTAGAAACCGGGACAGGGAATAATGGCTACACCTTC. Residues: CASSLETGTGNNGYTF.